This T cell receptor beta chain originates from a study of T cell responses to AZD1222 COVID-19 vaccine. As concerns this clone: The antigen is undetermined.

The germline V gene has CDR1 SGHRS and CDR2 YFSETQ. Trimming at V came to 0 bases and at J to 5 bases, leaving 12 bases not matched to a gene. CDR3 length: 17 amino acids. Pooling was applied to second doses at about 4 or about 12 weeks. Sequencing was performed with immunoSEQ multiplex PCR; in TCRdb, only in-frame clones are kept and a portion is missing. Of tens of thousands of clones in the sample, 75% to 90% were seen once. General study points: Increases in Spike-specific TCR breadth and depth were seen after two AZD1222 doses. Unmutated variant regions are reportedly targeted by nearly half of spike-specific TCRs.

The chain couples TRBV5-1 to TRBJ2-5; 8 nucleotides agree with TRBD1. This specimen consisted of peripheral blood, obtained 28 days after the second AZD1222 dose. The receptor was derived from an adult who received the AZD1222 COVID-19 vaccine. CDR3 protein: CASSLAIRAGGRETQYF. CDR3 DNA: TGCGCCAGCAGCTTGGCCATCCGGGCAGGGGGCCGTGAGACCCAGTACTTC. Based on the CDR3 plus reference TRBV5-1 and TRBJ2-5, the full variable domain is KAGVTQTPRYLIKTRGQQVTLSCSPISGHRSVSWYQQTPGQGLQFLFEYFSETQRNKGNFPGRFSGRQFSNSRSEMNVSTLELGDSALYLCASSLAIRAGGRETQYFGPGTRLLVL.